This record covers a single T cell receptor beta chain. Antigen: not known. One end of the junction does not line up with germline, which may come from a read error. TCRdb reanalysed the 5' RACE reads using MiXCR and keeps one entry per CDR3 protein. The sample lists tens of thousands of distinct CDR3 sequences, 15% to 20% occurring once. This CDR3 is 11 amino acids long. Germline V gene sequence: CDR1 MNHNY, CDR2 SVGAGI (reference sequence). Study-level findings and limits: In terms of TCR gene usage, tumor memory CD4+ T cells clustered together with blood and lymph node memory CD4+ cells, as well as with lymph node naive CD4+ cells.

This rearrangement joins TRBV6-6 to TRBJ2-1; TRBD1 agrees at 8 bases. Material: naive CD4+ T cells sorted from a lymph node. The subset here: naive CD4+ T cells, CD4+CD45RA+CD25-. The TCR comes from a female donor with breast cancer. The CDR3, as DNA: TGTGCCAGCAGCAGGACAGGGCCATGGGTCTTC. Protein sequence: CASSRTGPWVF.